This TCR beta chain comes out of a study of vaccination effects on CD4 cells after COVID-19. Within the ViraFEST assay, antigen-specific CD4+ T cells underwent expansion with viral peptide pools prior to sequencing. After around 10 days in culture, the CD4+ T cells were isolated. About this clone: Its cognate antigen is unknown.

CDR1 is SGHRS, CDR2 YFSETQ, per germline. The CDR3 consists of 15 residues. Germline trimming cut 0 bases from V and 8 bases from J; bases unmatched to any gene: 4. Some clones are missing from TCRdb's copy, which holds only in-frame ones; the method was immunoSEQ multiplex PCR. The data hold tens of thousands of clones, with roughly four fifths observed a single time. Sequenced material: CD4+ T cells from PBMCs cultured with HCoV-229E spike peptides, taken before COVID-19 vaccination. This sequence originates from a human donor who received a COVID-19 vaccine. The chain uses TRBV5-1 and TRBJ1-3; 11 nucleotides line up with TRBD1. In DNA, the CDR3 is TGCGCCAGCAGCTTGGACGGACAGGGGGCTGACACCATATATTTT. This sequence encodes CASSLDGQGADTIYF. Together with reference TRBV5-1 and TRBJ1-3, the CDR3 gives the full variable domain: KAGVTQTPRYLIKTRGQQVTLSCSPISGHRSVSWYQQTPGQGLQFLFEYFSETQRNKGNFPGRFSGRQFSNSRSEMNVSTLELGDSALYLCASSLDGQGADTIYFGEGSWLTVV.